Listed below are T cell receptor beta chains from one sample, sequenced in a study of OX40 agonist ivuxolimab in advanced cancers. Method: immunoSEQ multiplex PCR; TCRdb's copy keeps in-frame clones and lacks some. The sample includes tens of thousands of clones, 80% to 95% of them seen just once. The sequences come from CD4+ or CD8+ T cells sorted from blood, collected in a trial of the OX40 agonist ivuxolimab. Source of these receptors: an adult with an advanced solid tumor such as melanoma, head and neck, liver or kidney cancer. CDR3s include the opening cysteine and the closing phenylalanine or tryptophan. Each record gives: D gene, clone size, J gene, V gene, CDR3 DNA, CDR3 protein. D genes are given only for firm matches. Clone size is not always given. Where it is, it says once, few, many or a class for expanded clones.

NA | once | TRBJ2-2 | TRBV9 | TGTGCCAGTAGGTTCGGGGAAACCGGGGAGCTGTTTTTT | CASRFGETGELFF
NA | NA | TRBJ2-7 | TRBV27 | TGTGCCAGCAGTTTCGGGATACAGGGACCCTACGAGCAGTACTTC | CASSFGIQGPYEQYF
NA | NA | TRBJ2-7 | TRBV11-2 | TGTGCCAGCAGCTTAAGGGGGGCCGAACCGTCCGCCGAGCAGTACTTC | CASSLRGAEPSAEQYF
NA | NA | TRBJ2-5 | TRBV28 | TGTGCCAGCAGTTTAGGAGAGACCCAGTACTTC | CASSLGETQYF
NA | NA | TRBJ2-7 | TRBV5-5 | TGTGCCAGCAGCGACCGGGACTCCTACGAGCAGTACTTC | CASSDRDSYEQYF
NA | few | TRBJ2-2 | TRBV13 | TGTGCCAGCAGCACGCGGACAGAGACCGGGGAGCTGTTTTTT | CASSTRTETGELFF
NA | once | TRBJ2-1 | TRBV13 | TGTGCCAGCAGCTTAGGCGGCCTAACCTACAATGAGCAGTTCTTC | CASSLGGLTYNEQFF
TRBD1 | NA | TRBJ2-5 | TRBV7-9 | TGTGCCAGCAGCGAGAAACAGGGGAGTGGGGAGACCCAGTACTTC | CASSEKQGSGETQYF
NA | NA | TRBJ2-1 | TRBV18 | TGTGCCAGCTCACCGCCGGGGGCGGCCTACAATGAGCAGTTCTTC | CASSPPGAAYNEQFF
TRBD1 | NA | TRBJ2-4 | TRBV19 | TGTGCCAGTAGTACCGGGACAGGGGGCAGAAACATTCAGTACTTC | CASSTGTGGRNIQYF
NA | NA | TRBJ1-2 | TRBV10-3 | TGTGCCATCAGGGAAGGGGGGGGAGGCTACACCTTC | CAIREGGGGYTF
NA | NA | TRBJ2-1 | TRBV7-9 | TGTGCCAGCAGCTTAGCGAGGGACGGCGGAGTTGAGCAGTTCTTC | CASSLARDGGVEQFF
NA | NA | TRBJ2-5 | TRBV20-1 | TGCAGTGCTAGAGTTGAGGTAACCCAGTACTTC | CSARVEVTQYF
NA | NA | TRBJ1-5 | TRBV6-6 | TGTGCCAGCAGTTACCCCACGAACGGTCAGCCCCAGCATTTT | CASSYPTNGQPQHF
NA | NA | TRBJ1-1 | TRBV15 | TGTGCCACCTCGGGGGGTGGCACTGAAGCTTTCTTT | CATSGGGTEAFF
TRBD2 | NA | TRBJ2-2 | TRBV11-2 | TGTGCCAGCAGCTTAGGCGGATGGACTAGCGGGAGGGTCGGGGAGCTGTTTTTT | CASSLGGWTSGRVGELFF
TRBD2 | few | TRBJ2-1 | TRBV7-2 | TGTGCCAGCAGCTTAACTATTCCGGGAGGCCGCGGTGGTGAGCAGTTCTTC | CASSLTIPGGRGGEQFF
TRBD2 | NA | TRBJ2-5 | TRBV29-1 | TGCAGCGTTGAAGAAAGCGGGAGGGGAGAGACCCAGTACTTC | CSVEESGRGETQYF
NA | NA | TRBJ2-7 | TRBV28 | TGTGCCAGCAGATGGGGCCACGAGCAGTACTTC | CASRWGHEQYF
NA | NA | TRBJ2-5 | TRBV29-1 | TGCAGCGTCACTAGGACAGACGGCCGGACCCAGTACTTC | CSVTRTDGRTQYF
NA | NA | TRBJ2-5 | TRBV5-1 | TGCGCCAGCAGCTTGGCCAGCGGTGAGACCCAGTACTTC | CASSLASGETQYF
NA | NA | TRBJ2-7 | TRBV27 | TGTGCCAGCAGTTTATCGCGCACATCCTACGAGCAGTACTTC | CASSLSRTSYEQYF
NA | NA | TRBJ1-4 | TRBV5-6 | TGTGCCAGCAGCTTTTATGACAGATCAACTAATGAAAAACTGTTTTTT | CASSFYDRSTNEKLFF
NA | NA | TRBJ1-4 | TRBV4-2 | TGTGCCAGCAGCCCGAGGGGAGGAGGAAATGAAAAACTGTTTTTT | CASSPRGGGNEKLFF
NA | NA | TRBJ2-3 | TRBV9 | TGTGCCAGCAGCGTAGTAAGGACAGACAAGCAGTATTTT | CASSVVRTDKQYF
TRBD2 | NA | TRBJ2-1 | TRBV19 | TGTGCCAGTAGCCTCGCCGGGACTAGCGGGAGGAGCTCCTACAATGAGCAGTTCTTC | CASSLAGTSGRSSYNEQFF
NA | NA | TRBJ1-1 | TRBV7-2 | TGTGCCAGCAGAAAACAGGAGAACACTGAAGCTTTCTTT | CASRKQENTEAFF
TRBD2 | NA | TRBJ2-1 | TRBV28 | TGTGCCAGCAGTTTATCCTATGCGGGAGTAGGCGATGAGCAGTTCTTC | CASSLSYAGVGDEQFF
NA | NA | TRBJ1-6 | TRBV29-1 | TGCAGCGTTGAAAGAGGGCCCAATTCACCCCTCCACTTT | CSVERGPNSPLHF
TRBD1 | NA | TRBJ2-7 | TRBV7-9 | TGTGCCAGCAGCTTAGTTGGGACAGTCAACGAGCAGTACTTC | CASSLVGTVNEQYF
TRBD1 | NA | TRBJ2-7 | TRBV7-2 | TGTGCCAGCAGCTTACCGGGGACAGATAAGCAGTACTTC | CASSLPGTDKQYF
TRBD2 | NA | TRBJ2-1 | TRBV4-1 | TGCGCCAGCAGCCAAGGTCTAGCGGGAATTTACAATGAGCAGTTCTTC | CASSQGLAGIYNEQFF
NA | NA | TRBJ2-5 | TRBV6-5 | TGTGCCAGCAGTTACTCGTCAGGGAAGGGAGAGACCCAGTACTTC | CASSYSSGKGETQYF
TRBD2 | NA | TRBJ2-7 | TRBV11-3 | TGTGCCAGCAGCGCCGGACTAGCGGGAGGAAGCGAGCAGTACTTC | CASSAGLAGGSEQYF
NA | NA | TRBJ1-1 | TRBV5-6 | TGTGCCAGCAGCGTGTCCCCAGGGAACACTGAAGCTTTCTTT | CASSVSPGNTEAFF
TRBD2 | NA | TRBJ2-2 | TRBV19 | TGTGCCAGCAGCGGGGGTTTTATCATCGGGGAGCTGTTTTTT | CASSGGFIIGELFF
TRBD1 | NA | TRBJ1-6 | TRBV10-3 | TGTGCCACCCTAAGGGACAGGCATTCACCCCTCCACTTT | CATLRDRHSPLHF
NA | NA | TRBJ1-2 | TRBV28 | TGTGCCAGCAGTCAGGGGAGCCTGAGCTATGGCTACACCTTC | CASSQGSLSYGYTF
NA | NA | TRBJ2-7 | TRBV28 | TGTGCCAGCAGTTCTCTTGGCTACTCCTACGAGCAGTACTTC | CASSSLGYSYEQYF
NA | once | TRBJ1-4 | TRBV5-1 | TGCGCCAGCAGCTTAACAGGTTCCAATGAAAAACTGTTTTTT | CASSLTGSNEKLFF
NA | NA | TRBJ2-5 | TRBV27 | TGTGCCAGCAGTTTTAAGGACACTCAAGAGACCCAGTACTTC | CASSFKDTQETQYF
NA | NA | TRBJ2-4 | TRBV6-5 | TGTGCCAGCTCCCTTTCAGCCAAAAACATTCAGTACTTC | CASSLSAKNIQYF
NA | NA | TRBJ2-3 | TRBV12-2 | TGTGCAAGTCGCCCAGGAGTAGTCCCCGGCACAGATACGCAGTATTTT | CASRPGVVPGTDTQYF
NA | NA | TRBJ1-5 | TRBV7-9 | TGTGCCAGCAGCTTTGACTTCCCTGGAGGGCCCCAGCATTTT | CASSFDFPGGPQHF
NA | NA | TRBJ2-4 | TRBV29-1 | TGCAGCGGCGTCACAGGGTTAGGAAACATTCAGTACTTC | CSGVTGLGNIQYF
NA | NA | TRBJ2-3 | TRBV7-3 | TGTGCCAGCAGCTCAGGGGTGGAGCCAGATACGCAGTATTTT | CASSSGVEPDTQYF
TRBD1 | NA | TRBJ1-5 | TRBV27 | TGTGCCAGCAGTTTGGCAGGGGGTAGCCAGCCCCAGCATTTT | CASSLAGGSQPQHF
NA | NA | TRBJ2-7 | TRBV4-2 | TGTGCCAGCAGCCCCCCCTCCTACGAGCAGTACTTC | CASSPPSYEQYF
NA | few | TRBJ2-1 | TRBV28 | TGTGCCAGCAGTTTAGGGGGGTGGGACGGTGTTAACAATGAGCAGTTCTTC | CASSLGGWDGVNNEQFF
NA | NA | TRBJ1-2 | TRBV30 | TGTGCCTGGACCGAGGGGTCAAACTATGGCTACACCTTC | CAWTEGSNYGYTF
TRBD2 | NA | TRBJ2-2 | TRBV7-3 | TGTGCCAGCAGCTTACCCCTACTAGCGGGAGATGGCACCGGGGAGCTGTTTTTT | CASSLPLLAGDGTGELFF
NA | NA | TRBJ1-6 | TRBV4-1 | TGCGCCAGCAGCCAAGATTATGGGCATTCACCCCTCCACTTT | CASSQDYGHSPLHF
NA | NA | TRBJ2-7 | TRBV7-6 | TGTGCCAGCAGTTCAAGGGCCTCGGAACTTTCCTACGAGCAGTACTTC | CASSSRASELSYEQYF
TRBD1 | NA | TRBJ2-7 | TRBV6-6 | TGTGCCAGCAAGGGACAGTCACTTACCTACGAGCAGTACTTC | CASKGQSLTYEQYF
TRBD1 | NA | TRBJ2-3 | TRBV10-3 | TGTGCCATCAGTGAGTCAGGGACAGGGAGCACAGATACGCAGTATTTT | CAISESGTGSTDTQYF